Listed here is a single TCR beta chain. This sample is drawn from a study of blood T cell repertoires in COVID-19. The CDR3 runs 16 residues. The ends lost 0 bases at V and 3 bases at J; junction bases unmatched: 2. CDR1 is MNHEY and CDR2 is SMNVEV in the germline V gene (reference sequence). The repertoire was sequenced with immunoSEQ multiplex PCR; TCRdb's copy has only in-frame clones and lacks some. Here the sample spans roughly 72,000 clones, 85% to 90% being singletons. This receptor was obtained from a human donor in a cohort sampled during active COVID-19. The chain links TRBV27 to TRBJ2-7, with 13 bases fitting TRBD2. The material sequenced was peripheral blood. Here the CDR3 reads CASSLSGLAGHYEQYF. The DNA for the CDR3 is TGTGCCAGCAGTTTATCGGGACTAGCGGGACACTACGAGCAGTACTTC.